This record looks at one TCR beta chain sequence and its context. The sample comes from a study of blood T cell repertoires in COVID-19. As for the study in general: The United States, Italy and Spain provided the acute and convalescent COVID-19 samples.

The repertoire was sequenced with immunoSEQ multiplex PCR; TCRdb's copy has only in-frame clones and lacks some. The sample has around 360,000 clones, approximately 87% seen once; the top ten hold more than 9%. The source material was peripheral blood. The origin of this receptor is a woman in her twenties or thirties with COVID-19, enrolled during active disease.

The CDR3 nucleotides read TGTGCCAGCAGTTTTGGGGCCGATACGCAGTATTTT. Protein product: CASSFGADTQYF. The V call is TRBV12-3 or TRBV12-4, the J call TRBJ2-3; tentatively, D is TRBD1 (5 bases). CDR3 size: 12 residues. Trimming removed 3 bases from V and 6 bases from J, with 7 bases in between.